Described below is a single T cell receptor beta chain sequence and its context. No antigen is known for it. Base qualities are not provided; no much larger clone lies one nucleotide away. The record originates from a study of blood T cell repertoires in COVID-19 (dated by TCRdb to 2020 to 2021). For the wider study: The collaborator samples originated in the United States, Italy and Spain and spanned the acute and convalescent phases of COVID-19. The prospective study material was composed of cDNA or gDNA derived from T cells, B-cell-depleted T cells, or PBMCs. The dataset comprised deeply sampled blood TCRbeta repertoires from subjects exposed to, actively infected with, or recovered from COVID-19. The repertoires were released in a freely available public database meant as a resource for research on the immune response to SARS-CoV-2. The samples were drawn from the first 160 participants of the ongoing ImmuneRACE study and from some 1,300 subjects provided by 6 global collaborators. Sample metadata almost always included a de-identified subject ID, COVID-19 status, age in years and sex. Where available, HLA class I and class II types were taken from metadata supplied by the sample provider and were not determined by assay-based typing.

The CDR3 sequence holds 15 residues, the cysteine and phenylalanine included. This entry keeps only the CDR3 DNA: 45 bases, framed from base 1. Via the germline V gene, CDR1 is MGHRA and CDR2 YSYEKL. Deletion took 2 bases off V and 2 bases off J, with a span of 12 bases between the germline ends. Another Seattle source contributed samples from volunteer blood donors who had recovered from COVID-19. Whole blood was collected in K2EDTA tubes by collaborating institutions according to the institutions' own protocols. Collaborator samples were shipped for TCRbeta analysis as frozen whole blood, isolated PBMCs, or DNA extracted from either sample type. TCRbeta CDR3 regions were amplified from genomic DNA using the immunoSEQ Assay, a bias-controlled multiplex PCR. Per the original workflow: Within the assay, amplification of reference gene primers was used to estimate how many nucleated cells each sample contained. Sequence reads were collapsed and filtered to measure the absolute abundance of every unique TCRbeta CDR3 rearrangement. Productive Simpson clonality was computed per sample as the square root of Simpson's diversity index over productive rearrangements. In TCRdb, the immuneACCESS table is reduced to in-frame sequences with V and J assigned. These tables do not hold every clone; where another copy was compared, an unresolved V gene accounts for under half, and the others remain unexplained. Clonal size and the V and J genes are those of that table, whereas D and trimming came from the DNA. The sample table contains about 220,000 clones; only one count was recorded for 80% to 85% of them. Approximately 5% of the sample lies in the top ten.

On the study overall, not on this receptor specifically: The amount of clinical and demographic metadata varied by source and participant and was provided uncurated.

Sequencing used peripheral blood. This TCR was recovered from a woman in her sixties or seventies who had recovered from COVID-19. Rearrangement joined TRBV4-1 to TRBJ1-1; the D segment cannot be called with confidence. CDR3 loop: CASSQQPGYNTEAFF. The sequenced DNA: TGCGCCAGCAGCCAACAGCCGGGTTATAACACTGAAGCTTTCTTT.